The next 9 T cell receptor beta chains were all read from a single sample in a study of esophageal squamous cell carcinoma tumors. PCR used a TCR alpha or TCR beta constant-region primer with a P20EA primer, then nested PCR with CA2 or CB2. A polyT18-containing BSL-18E primer started reverse transcription before unbiased adaptor ligation RT-PCR amplified the TCR genes. TCRdb analysed the 5' RACE reads with MiXCR anew, one entry per CDR3 protein. The table shows 6,100 or so distinct CDR3 sequences, with approximately 22% occurring only once. Sequencing used tumor tissue. These TCRs come from a man aged 45 to 85 with esophageal squamous cell carcinoma.

This clonotype was seen a few times. This chain links TRBV28 with TRBJ1-3, with a tentative D call TRBD1 (5 bases). The V and J ends lost 5 bases and 0 bases respectively, with 11 bases between them. Germline lookup yields CDR1 MDHEN and CDR2 SYDVKM. The CDR3 length is 15 residues. CDR3 DNA: TGTGCCAGCAGTCGGGACTCCCACTCTGGAAACACCATATATTTT. It translates to CASSRDSHSGNTIYF.

This clonotype has just a few counts. The V and J genes are TRBV20-1 and TRBJ2-3, with 8 bases identical to TRBD2. The CDR3 is made up of 14 amino acids. The germline gives CDR1 DFQATT, CDR2 SNEGSKA (reference sequence). The V and J ends lost 3 bases and 2 bases, in that order; junction bases with no gene match: 4. CDR3 loop: CSARSGSHTDTQYF. The CDR3 nucleotides are TGCAGTGCTAGGAGCGGGAGCCACACAGATACGCAGTATTTT.

This clonotype is judged medium-sized. The V gene is TRBV5-6, the J gene TRBJ2-3; 10 bases line up with TRBD1. Germline values: CDR1 SGHDT, CDR2 YYEEEE. V lost 4 bases and J lost 14; bases outside the gene matches: 16. There are 15 residues in the CDR3. For the CDR3, the DNA is TGTGCCAGCAGCCTCTTTTCCGGGACAGGGGAGGGTTGGTATTTT. It specifies CASSLFSGTGEGWYF.

A note on this clonotype: Without the conserved terminal phenylalanine or tryptophan, this CDR3 likely stems from a read error. This rearrangement joins TRBV5-5 to TRBJ2-2; 11 bases fit TRBD2. CDR3 size: 16 residues. The germline CDR1 and CDR2 sequences are SGHKS and YYEKEE (reference sequence). V lost 0 bases and J lost 7; bases outside the gene matches: 5. The CDR3 bases are TGTGCCAGCAGCTTGGAGGCTAGCGGGAGGCACGGGGAGCTGTTTCTT. Its translation is CASSLEASGRHGELFL.

The chain employs TRBV6-2 or TRBV6-3 and TRBJ1-3; D remains ambiguous. V was clipped by 0 bases and J by 3 bases, with 6 bases between them. Germline CDR1 reads MNHEY; CDR2 reads SVGEGT. The CDR3 is 14 amino acids. The CDR3 nucleotides read TGTGCCAGCAGTTACTCGGGGTTTGGAAACACCATATATTTT. This sequence encodes CASSYSGFGNTIYF.

The chain has TRBV20-1 and TRBJ2-2, with D possibly TRBD1 on 6 matching bases. This CDR3 is 13 amino acids long. Between the trimmed V and J ends, which lost 3 bases and 6 bases, there was a span of 11 bases. Germline V gene lookup returns CDR1 DFQATT and CDR2 SNEGSKA (reference sequence). The CDR3 nucleotides are TGCAGTGCTAGGTGGCAGGGGTCCGGGGAGCTGTTTTTT. It specifies CSARWQGSGELFF.

This sequence joins TRBV3-1 and TRBJ1-2, with TRBD1 identical over 10 bases. Trimming took 3 bases from V and 7 from J; bases not matched to a gene: 5. Germline V CDR1 and CDR2: LGHDT, YNNKEL (reference sequence). The CDR3 loop spans 14 amino acids. The CDR3 nucleotides read TGTGCCAGCAGCCAGGGGACAGGGGTTCCTGGCTACACCTTC. It specifies CASSQGTGVPGYTF. The variable domain in full, with the rest retrieved from reference TRBV3-1 and TRBJ1-2, is DTAVSQTPKYLVTQMGNDKSIKCEQNLGHDTMYWYKQDSKKFLKIMFSYNNKELIINETVPNRFSPKSPDKAHLNLHINSLELGDSAVYFCASSQGTGVPGYTFGSGTRLTVV.

The sample holds a few counts of this clonotype. The chain couples TRBV2 to TRBJ2-7; D unresolved. The CDR3 totals 13 residues. Germline-derived CDR1 and CDR2 are SNHLY and FYNNEI. The V gene lost 3 bases and the J gene lost 2 bases, with 8 bases spanning the gap. In DNA, the CDR3 is TGTGCCAGCAGTGATTCGGCGACCTACGAGCAGTACTTC. Protein product: CASSDSATYEQYF.

V usage is TRBV20-1 and J usage is TRBJ2-2, with 9 bases identical to TRBD2. The CDR3 is 15 amino acids. The junction had 6 bases not matched to a gene; V was cut back by 3 bases and J by 4 bases. The germline CDR1 and CDR2 sequences are DFQATT and SNEGSKA (reference sequence). The CDR3 sequence is CSASFSGSGTGELFF. The CDR3 region has the DNA TGCAGTGCTAGTTTTAGCGGGAGTGGCACCGGGGAGCTGTTTTTT.